These 31 T cell receptor beta chains were sequenced from one sample in a study of molecular identifiers for immune sequencing clone quantification. Each CDR3 protein gets one entry after TCRdb re-called the PCR reads with MiXCR. The sample holds a few hundred thousand distinct CDR3 sequences, roughly 24% seen once. Sequenced sample: naive CD8+ T cells from blood, with Jurkat cell RNA spiked in. Subset specified: FACS-sorted CD8+CD4-CCR7+CD45RA+ naive T cells. These receptors all come from a human donor in good health. Some libraries in this study had Jurkat cell RNA spiked in.

At least ten counts were recorded for this clonotype. The CDR3 is CASSFGPRSETQYF. The CDR3 DNA reads TGTGCCAGCAGTTTTGGACCACGATCAGAGACCCAGTACTTC. This chain connects TRBV12-3 or TRBV12-4 to TRBJ2-5; no clear D gene. Trimming left V 3 bases short and J 4 bases short, with 12 bases between. CDR3 length: 14 amino acids.

Comments on this clonotype: This could be a read error, since a much larger clone is one nucleotide away. The chain employs TRBV7-9 and TRBJ1-6; D uncertain. This CDR3 has 15 amino acids. Germline values: CDR1 SEHNR, CDR2 FQNEAQ (reference sequence). CDR3 DNA sequence: TGTGTCAGCAGCTTAGAGGCGGCCAGTTATTCACCCCTCCACTTT. It encodes CVSSLEAASYSPLHF.

V usage is TRBV29-1 and J usage is TRBJ2-1, with 7 nucleotides matching TRBD1. V dropped 1 base and J dropped 4; count of bases not matched to a gene: 10. The CDR3 covers 16 residues. CDR1 SQVTM and CDR2 ANQGSEA come from the germline V gene. CDR3 amino acids: CSVEGLVQGVYNEQFF. The CDR3 nucleotides read TGCAGCGTTGAAGGGTTAGTCCAGGGGGTTTACAATGAGCAGTTCTTC.

The table lists this clonotype with a few counts. The rearrangement links TRBV19 to TRBJ2-5; 7 positions agree with TRBD1. V lost 3 bases, J lost 2 bases, and 6 bases stayed unmatched. From germline, CDR1 is LNHDA and CDR2 SQIVND (reference sequence). The CDR3 is 15 amino acids. The CDR3 DNA follows: TGTGCCAGTAGTATCTCCGGGACAGCACAAGAGACCCAGTACTTC. Translated: CASSISGTAQETQYF. Supplemented by reference TRBV19 and TRBJ2-5, the full variable domain reads DGGITQSPKYLFRKEGQNVTLSCEQNLNHDAMYWYRQDPGQGLRLIYYSQIVNDFQKGDIAEGYSVSREKKESFPLTVTSAQKNPTAFYLCASSISGTAQETQYFGPGTRLLVL.

The genes are TRBV24-1 and TRBJ2-2; D possibly matches TRBD1 or TRBD2 (5 bases each). This CDR3 has 16 residues. V was pared by 7 bases and J by 1 base, with 15 bases between. The germline V gene has CDR1 KGHDR and CDR2 SFDVKD. CDR3 nucleotide sequence: TGTGCCACCAGCCCAACCGGGGCAGAGAACACCGGGGAGCTGTTTTTT. Encoded protein: CATSPTGAENTGELFF.

The J gene is TRBJ2-3, the V gene TRBV9; 7 positions match TRBD1. The ends lost 3 bases at V and 4 bases at J; junction bases unmatched: 11. The CDR3 has 16 residues. The germline gives CDR1 SGDLS, CDR2 YYNGEE. The CDR3 reads CASSGPGTVNPDTQYF. CDR3 DNA sequence: TGTGCCAGCAGCGGCCCGGGGACAGTAAATCCAGATACGCAGTATTTT.

This clonotype showed up just a few times. The CDR3 sequence: CASSPTLGGLLSNQPQHF. CDR3 nucleotide sequence: TGCGCCAGCAGCCCCACCCTGGGAGGACTACTGAGCAATCAGCCCCAGCATTTT. The V call is TRBV4-3, the J call TRBJ1-5; D is ambiguous. Germline loops: CDR1 LGHNA, CDR2 YSLEER. The length of the CDR3 is 18 residues. The V and J ends lost 4 bases and 1 base respectively, with 20 bases between them.

This clonotype has a count of ten or more. The V call is TRBV7-2, the J call TRBJ2-1; TRBD2 matches 11 bases. The CDR3 has 16 amino acids. Per germline, CDR1 SGHTA and CDR2 FQGNSA. Trimming took 5 bases from V and 4 from J; bases not matched to a gene: 7. The DNA for the CDR3 is TGTGCCAGCAGCCCACGGACTAGCGGGCCTTACAATGAGCAGTTCTTC. It encodes CASSPRTSGPYNEQFF.

This clonotype has a count of ten or more. This chain links TRBV7-2 with TRBJ2-7; 8 bases line up with TRBD1. Germline trimming cut 1 base from V and 6 bases from J; bases unmatched to any gene: 2. The CDR3 covers 13 residues. Germline lookup yields CDR1 SGHTA and CDR2 FQGNSA. The CDR3 DNA follows: TGTGCCAGCAGCTTAGGGACAGGGACCGAGCAGTACTTC. This codes for CASSLGTGTEQYF.

This chain uses TRBV19 with TRBJ2-3, with D perhaps assigned TRBD1 or TRBD2 (5 bases each). Germline CDR1 LNHDA, CDR2 SQIVND (reference sequence). V was cut by 3 bases and J by 1 base, with 11 bases left in between. This CDR3 spans 15 amino acids. This chain's CDR3 is CASSILGGGTDTQYF. As DNA, the CDR3 is TGTGCCAGTAGTATCCTTGGGGGTGGCACAGATACGCAGTATTTT.

The rearrangement uses TRBV7-9 and TRBJ2-6; D is undetermined. Germline-derived CDR1 and CDR2 are SEHNR and FQNEAQ (reference sequence). There are 15 residues in the CDR3. V lost 5 bases to trimming and J lost 5 bases, with 13 bases between them. The CDR3 DNA sequence: TGTGCCAGCAGCCCTCTGGACGGAAGGGCCAACGTCCTGACTTTC. As protein: CASSPLDGRANVLTF.

This clonotype was recorded many times. The chain has TRBV7-9 and TRBJ1-2, with D perhaps matching TRBD1 (6 bases). CDR3 length: 14 residues. Trimming shortened V by 5 bases and J by 2 bases, and 12 bases separated the two germline ends. The germline CDR1 and CDR2 sequences are SEHNR and FQNEAQ (reference sequence). The CDR3 is CASSIKTGNYGYTF. The CDR3, as DNA: TGTGCCAGCAGCATCAAGACAGGCAACTATGGCTACACCTTC.

This clonotype was observed a handful of times. V and J are TRBV7-2 and TRBJ1-1; D is unclear. The CDR3 contains 15 residues. Germline-derived CDR1 and CDR2 are SGHTA and FQGNSA. The V end lost 3 bases, the J end lost 5 bases, and 16 bases lay between the germline ends. The CDR3 DNA follows: TGTGCCAGCAGCTTTCTGACTCTGGGTTTAACTGAAGCTTTCTTT. Protein: CASSFLTLGLTEAFF.

In its sample, this clonotype was seen many times. The rearrangement uses TRBV5-6 and TRBJ2-7; a weak D match, TRBD2 (6 bases). V lost 4 bases to trimming and J lost 2 bases, with 13 bases between them. Germline assignment: CDR1 SGHDT and CDR2 YYEEEE. This CDR3 comprises 14 residues. CDR3 nucleotide sequence: TGTGCCAGCAGCCCGGTCGGGGGAACCTACGAGCAGTACTTC. Translating gives CASSPVGGTYEQYF.

This clonotype was counted between two and nine times. The chain has TRBV2 and TRBJ1-2, with D hard to call. Germline V gives CDR1 SNHLY, CDR2 FYNNEI. The CDR3 loop spans 14 amino acids. Trimming pared 6 bases from V and 4 bases from J, leaving 15 bases between. For the CDR3, the DNA is TGTGCCAGCAGATTGGGCGAAAGCATCTATGGCTACACCTTC. Residues: CASRLGESIYGYTF.

This clonotype was seen at least ten times. The chain employs TRBV29-1 and TRBJ1-2; tentatively, D is TRBD1 (5 bases). CDR1 is SQVTM, CDR2 ANQGSEA, per germline. There are 13 residues in the CDR3. Trimming cost V 2 bases and J 7 bases, with 14 bases left between them. Written as DNA, the CDR3 is TGCAGCGTTGAACCCCTCAGGGTTCCTGGCTACACCTTC. Translating it yields CSVEPLRVPGYTF.

This clonotype was detected a few times. V gene TRBV7-2 combines with J gene TRBJ1-1; 8 bases align to TRBD1. Germline assignment: CDR1 SGHTA and CDR2 FQGNSA. The CDR3 totals 12 residues. V lost 3 bases and J lost 7; bases outside the gene matches: 1. The CDR3 DNA sequence: TGTGCCAGCAGCTTCACAGGGGGTGAAGCTTTCTTT. Protein sequence: CASSFTGGEAFF. The variable domain in full, completed from reference TRBV7-2 and TRBJ1-1, reads GAGVSQSPSNKVTEKGKDVELRCDPISGHTALYWYRQSLGQGLEFLIYFQGNSAPDKSGLPSDRFSAERTGGSVSTLTIQRTQQEDSAVYLCASSFTGGEAFFGQGTRLTVV.

This clonotype was counted between two and nine times. V is TRBV3-1 and J is TRBJ1-2, with 10 positions matching TRBD1. There are 19 residues in the CDR3. CDR1 and CDR2 from the germline V gene are LGHDT and YNNKEL (reference sequence). Trimming at V came to 4 bases and at J to 0 bases, leaving 14 bases not matched to a gene. In DNA, the CDR3 is TGTGCCAGCAGCCCCGGGACAGGGGTTGGTGGTCACCCTAACTATGGCTACACCTTC. It yields the protein CASSPGTGVGGHPNYGYTF. Looking up the rest from reference TRBV3-1 and TRBJ1-2 gives the full variable domain: DTAVSQTPKYLVTQMGNDKSIKCEQNLGHDTMYWYKQDSKKFLKIMFSYNNKELIINETVPNRFSPKSPDKAHLNLHINSLELGDSAVYFCASSPGTGVGGHPNYGYTFGSGTRLTVV.

This clonotype was recorded a few times. Just one base apart from a much larger clone, this may be a read error. This rearrangement joins TRBV7-2 to TRBJ1-1, with D perhaps TRBD1 (6 bases). The germline V gene has CDR1 SGHTA and CDR2 FQGNSA. The CDR3 has 18 residues. The CDR3 nucleotides are TGTGCCCGCAGCTTAGTCCCGGCAGGGGTGGTTTTGGACACTGAAGCTTTCTTT. Translated, it gives CARSLVPAGVVLDTEAFF.

Turning to this clonotype: A junction boundary mismatches the germline segment, possibly from a read error. V is TRBV4-1 and J is TRBJ1-5; D is unclear. CDR3 length: 15 amino acids. Germline V gene data show CDR1 as MGHRA and CDR2 as YSYEKL. CDR3 bases: TGCGCCAGCGGCCAAGAGGGCAGTGGCAATCAGCCCCAGCATTTT. Translated, it gives CASGQEGSGNQPQHF.

This clonotype was observed at least ten times. In DNA form, the CDR3 reads TGCGCCAGCAGCATACCCACCGGGACAGGATTCCAAGAGACCCAGTACTTC. Its translation is CASSIPTGTGFQETQYF. J is TRBJ2-5 and V is TRBV5-1; 8 positions agree with TRBD1. V lost 4 bases and J lost 1; bases outside the gene matches: 12. The CDR3 is made up of 17 amino acids. Germline-derived CDR1 and CDR2 are SGHRS and YFSETQ.

A word on this clonotype: This may be a read error: a much more frequent sequence differs by one nucleotide. The chain has TRBV5-3 and TRBJ2-7; D possibly uses TRBD1 or TRBD2 (5 bases each). TRBV5-3 has ORF status, its function being uncertain. The CDR3 runs 13 residues. CDR3 sequence reads: CASSSGDQYEQYF. The CDR3 bases are TGTGCCAGCAGCTCCGGGGACCAATACGAGCAGTACTTC.

This clonotype came up many times. The chain uses TRBV28 and TRBJ2-5, with 7 nucleotides matching TRBD1. The CDR3 sequence is 16 residues long. From germline, CDR1 is MDHEN and CDR2 SYDVKM. The J segment lost 2 bases and the V segment lost 5 bases, leaving 11 bases of the junction unmatched. The CDR3 coding sequence is TGTGCCAGCAGTCTCTTGACTTGGACAGGTCAAGAGACCCAGTACTTC. Its protein product is CASSLLTWTGQETQYF.

Only a few counts were recorded for this clonotype. The chain is built from TRBV30 and TRBJ2-2, with a possible D match to TRBD1 (5 bases). The CDR3 totals 15 residues. Germline assignment: CDR1 GTSNPN and CDR2 SVGIG (reference sequence). V dropped 0 bases and J dropped 1 base, with 9 bases sitting between them. The CDR3 region is CAWSVGQGNTGELFF. The CDR3 DNA reads TGTGCCTGGAGTGTGGGGCAGGGGAACACCGGGGAGCTGTTTTTT.

This clonotype has only a few counts. V is TRBV10-3 and J is TRBJ1-2; a possible D gene is TRBD1 (6 bases). The germline V gene has CDR1 ENHRY and CDR2 SYGVKD. The CDR3 length is 15 residues. The V and J ends lost 7 bases and 4 bases respectively, with 19 bases between them. The DNA of the CDR3 is TGTGCCATCAAACAAAGGACAGTCGAGGGCTATGGCTACACCTTC. Its translation: CAIKQRTVEGYGYTF.

The DNA for the CDR3 is TGCGCCAGCAGCCAAGGGGGACAGCTAGCGGGCCGGTACTTC. Its translation is CASSQGGQLAGRYF. The chain joins TRBV4-1 to TRBJ2-5; D possibly corresponds to TRBD2 (8 bases). The CDR3 consists of 14 residues. Germline V lookup: CDR1 MGHRA, CDR2 YSYEKL. V was cut by 1 base and J by 13 bases, with 19 bases left in between.

Remarks on this clonotype: At one end the junction does not follow the germline gene, possibly because of a read error. The J gene is TRBJ2-3, the V gene TRBV27; 7 bases match TRBD1. The germline V gene has CDR1 MNHEY and CDR2 SMNVEV (reference sequence). CDR3 length equals 17 residues. DNA for the CDR3: TGTGCCAGCAGTTTTAGGAGGACAGGACCCGACACAGATGCGCAGTATTTT. Translated, it gives CASSFRRTGPDTDAQYF.

The genes are TRBV2 and TRBJ2-2; D possibly matches TRBD1 or TRBD2 (5 bases each). Trimming stripped 6 bases from V and 6 bases from J, with 11 bases between. The CDR3 totals 13 residues. Germline CDR1 SNHLY, CDR2 FYNNEI. CDR3 in DNA: TGTGCCAGCAGGGGGGACGGTCCCGGGGAGCTGTTTTTT. Encoded protein: CASRGDGPGELFF.

This clonotype was seen many times. The J gene is TRBJ2-7, the V gene TRBV29-1; a possible D gene is TRBD1 (5 bases). CDR3 length: 12 residues. Germline V gives CDR1 SQVTM, CDR2 ANQGSEA. Trimming took 3 bases from V and 4 from J, leaving 10 bases between them. The CDR3 DNA follows: TGCAGCGTTGAGGCACAGGAGTACGAGCAGTACTTC. This codes for CSVEAQEYEQYF.

In its sample, this clonotype was seen many times. The chain carries TRBV29-1 and TRBJ2-5; possibly TRBD2 for D (6 bases). This CDR3 has 13 amino acids. Germline V lookup: CDR1 SQVTM, CDR2 ANQGSEA. Trimming removed 8 bases at V and 2 bases at J, with 15 bases between. The CDR3 protein is CSHARDLQETQYF. Here the CDR3 DNA reads TGCAGCCACGCCCGGGACTTACAAGAGACCCAGTACTTC.

This clonotype was observed at least ten times. The chain recombines TRBV24-1 with TRBJ2-3; a weak D match, TRBD1 (6 bases). The germline V gene encodes CDR1 KGHDR and CDR2 SFDVKD. CDR3 length: 13 amino acids. Trimming took off 7 bases at V and 3 bases at J, with 10 bases between the two ends. The CDR3 sequence: CATRQGRTDTQYF. The CDR3 DNA is TGTGCCACCAGACAGGGACGTACAGATACGCAGTATTTT.